The text below deals with one TCR beta chain. Germline V CDR1 and CDR2: SGHDT, YYEEEE. Trimming cost V 8 bases and J 4 bases; bases outside gene matches: 7. The CDR3 loop spans 13 amino acids. The data were produced by immunoSEQ multiplex PCR, yet TCRdb's version contains in-frame clones alone and is incomplete. Of approximately 200,000 clones in the sample, 90% to 95% were seen once. This entry comes from a study of blood T cell repertoires in COVID-19. The sample comprised peripheral blood. The genes are TRBV5-6 and TRBJ2-5; TRBD1 agrees at 8 bases. The origin of this receptor is a man aged 25-45 years with COVID-19, enrolled during active disease. The CDR3 sequence: CASTTGVGETQYF. The DNA for the CDR3 is TGTGCCAGTACGACAGGGGTAGGAGAGACCCAGTACTTC. The entire variable domain, with the rest obtained from reference TRBV5-6 and TRBJ2-5, is as follows: DAGVTQSPTHLIKTRGQQVTLRCSPKSGHDTVSWYQQALGQGPQFIFQYYEEEERQRGNFPDRFSGHQFPNYSSELNVNALLLGDSALYLCASTTGVGETQYFGPGTRLLVL.